The clone carrying this T cell receptor beta chain was seen once. Antigen specificity is unknown. V lost 5 bases and J 6 bases, leaving 11 bases between the germline ends. Germline V gene sequence: CDR1 MNHEY, CDR2 SMNVEV (reference sequence). CDR3 size: 14 residues. This entry comes from a study of CD4 T cells in relation to SARS-CoV-2 and coronaviruses. Study as a whole: Convalescent patients were fewer than 10 males and a handful of females; two were Hispanic. Findings of the study overall: Monoreactive clones expanded significantly more to SARS-CoV-2 than crossreactive clones did. About 65% of donors had memory CD4+ clonotypes crossrecognizing SARS-CoV-2 and common cold coronavirus spike.

For 10 days, around 100,000 sorted CD4+ cells grew with T cell-depleted PBMCs and CEF. The table came from immunoSEQ multiplex PCR; TCRdb's copy has only in-frame clones and leaves some out. The sample lists tens of thousands of clones; over 70% were seen once. The chain employs TRBV27 and TRBJ1-6; TRBD1 is a possible D gene (6 bases). The source material was memory CD4+ T cells from PBMCs, cultured in vitro. This TCR came from an adult with COVID-19. CDR3 nucleotides: TGTGCCAGCAGTGAGGGACAAGTTAATTCACCCCTCCACTTT. Its protein product is CASSEGQVNSPLHF.